This TCR beta chain appears in the sequencing data of a study of control samples from healthy donors and cancer patients. This clone showed up just once. Method: immunoSEQ multiplex PCR; TCRdb's copy keeps in-frame clones and lacks some. The sample has about 83,000 clones, around 92% seen once. Germline-derived CDR1 and CDR2 are KGHSH and LQKENI. CDR3 length equals 19 residues. Trimming took 0 bases from V and 0 from J; bases not matched to a gene: 10. The origin of this receptor is a man aged 25 to 40 in good health. V is TRBV18 and J is TRBJ2-1; 8 bases line up with TRBD2. The sequenced sample consisted of blood. This CDR3 is CASSPPTGRGGSSYNEQFF. CDR3 nucleotide sequence: TGTGCCAGCTCACCACCGACAGGACGGGGGGGGAGCTCCTACAATGAGCAGTTCTTC.